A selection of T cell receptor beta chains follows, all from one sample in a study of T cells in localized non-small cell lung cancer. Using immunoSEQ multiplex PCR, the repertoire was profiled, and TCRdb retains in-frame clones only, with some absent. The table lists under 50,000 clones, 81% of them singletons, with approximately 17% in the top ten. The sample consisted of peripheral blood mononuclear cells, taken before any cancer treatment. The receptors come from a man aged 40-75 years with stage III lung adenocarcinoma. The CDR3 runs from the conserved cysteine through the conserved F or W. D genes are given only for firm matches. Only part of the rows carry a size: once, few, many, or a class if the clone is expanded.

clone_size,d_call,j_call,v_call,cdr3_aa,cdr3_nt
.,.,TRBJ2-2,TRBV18,CASSPPGRSGELFF,TGTGCCAGCTCACCACCCGGGCGGAGCGGGGAGCTGTTTTTT
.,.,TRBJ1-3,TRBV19,CAGHSGNTIYF,TGTGCCGGACACTCTGGAAACACCATATATTTT
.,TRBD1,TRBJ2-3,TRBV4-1,CASSQGSGRTGSRNTQYF,TGCGCCAGCAGCCAAGGTTCTGGTCGGACAGGGAGTAGGAATACGCAGTATTTT
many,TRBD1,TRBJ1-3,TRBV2,CASSWGQGAGNTIYF,TGTGCCAGCTCTTGGGGACAGGGCGCTGGAAACACCATATATTTT
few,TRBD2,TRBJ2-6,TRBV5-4,CASSGGGNQRSGANVLTF,TGTGCCAGCAGCGGGGGAGGGAATCAGCGCTCTGGGGCCAACGTCCTGACTTTC
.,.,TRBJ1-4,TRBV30,CACSTDGGRGKLFF,TGTGCCTGCTCTACGGACGGGGGTAGGGGAAAACTGTTTTTT
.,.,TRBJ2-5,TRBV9,CASSVGWEGAMETQYF,TGTGCCAGCAGCGTAGGTTGGGAGGGGGCAATGGAGACCCAGTACTTC
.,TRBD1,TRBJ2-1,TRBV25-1,CASNGQGYNEQFF,TGTGCCAGCAATGGACAGGGCTACAATGAGCAGTTCTTC
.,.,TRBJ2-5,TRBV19,CASSIKNSGGAETQYF,TGTGCCAGTAGTATTAAGAATTCGGGCGGGGCAGAGACCCAGTACTTC
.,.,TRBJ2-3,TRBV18,CATSGASTDTQYF,TGTGCCACCTCCGGGGCTAGCACAGATACGCAGTATTTT